These 20 T cell receptor beta chains were all obtained from the same sample, sequenced in a study of neoadjuvant nivolumab and ipilimumab in lung cancer. The protocol was immunoSEQ multiplex PCR, while the TCRdb copy is restricted to in-frame clones and leaves out a portion. The sample records fewer than 20,000 clones, around 79% being singletons. Sequences were derived from tumor tissue, sampled after neoadjuvant nivolumab, alone or with ipilimumab, at or shortly before surgery. The receptors stem from an adult with non-small cell lung cancer.

The rearrangement links TRBV6-1 to TRBJ2-1; D gene unclear. The CDR3 consists of 11 residues. Germline-derived CDR1 and CDR2 are MNHNS and SASEGT. The V end was cut by 6 bases, the J end by 5 bases, with 5 bases between. CDR3 protein: CASRLNNEQFF. The CDR3 nucleotides read TGTGCCAGCAGATTGAACAATGAGCAGTTCTTC.

This chain connects TRBV5-1 to TRBJ2-7; 9 positions match TRBD1. CDR1 is SGHRS, CDR2 YFSETQ, per germline. CDR3 length equals 13 residues. With 4 bases clipped from V and 1 base from J, the junction kept 0 bases outside the gene matches. The CDR3 DNA reads TGCGCCAGCAGCGGACAGGGGTCCTACGAGCAGTACTTC. Translated, it gives CASSGQGSYEQYF. Full variable domain (rest looked up from reference TRBV5-1 and TRBJ2-7): KAGVTQTPRYLIKTRGQQVTLSCSPISGHRSVSWYQQTPGQGLQFLFEYFSETQRNKGNFPGRFSGRQFSNSRSEMNVSTLELGDSALYLCASSGQGSYEQYFGPGTRLTVT.

The chain links TRBV4-1 to TRBJ1-1, with no clear D. Trimming shortened V by 2 bases and J by 6 bases, and 16 bases separated the two germline ends. Germline-derived CDR1 and CDR2 are MGHRA and YSYEKL. The CDR3 length is 15 residues. The CDR3 spells CASSQMGGKVAEAFF. DNA of the CDR3: TGCGCCAGCAGCCAAATGGGAGGAAAGGTCGCTGAAGCTTTCTTT.

The chain combines TRBV18 with TRBJ2-2; D possibly corresponds to TRBD2 (5 bases). Trimming stripped 2 bases from V and 3 bases from J, with 13 bases between. Per the germline V gene, CDR1 is KGHSH and CDR2 is LQKENI. The CDR3 is 16 amino acids. The CDR3 sequence is CASSPTERAYTGELFF. CDR3 nucleotide sequence: TGTGCCAGCTCACCAACGGAGAGGGCCTACACCGGGGAGCTGTTTTTT.

The J gene is TRBJ1-2, the V gene TRBV20-1, with D possibly matching TRBD1 (6 bases). The CDR3 is made up of 11 amino acids. Deletions cut 2 bases from V and 13 bases from J, with 14 bases between. The germline V gene encodes CDR1 DFQATT and CDR2 SNEGSKA (reference sequence). This CDR3 reads CSARRGGHSTF. The CDR3 DNA is TGCAGTGCTAGAAGAGGGGGGCATAGCACCTTC.

The chain joins TRBV4-3 to TRBJ1-6, with D possibly matching TRBD1 (6 bases). V gave up 0 bases and J gave up 5 bases, with 11 bases separating them. The CDR3 consists of 16 residues. Looked up from germline, CDR1 is LGHNA and CDR2 is YSLEER. This CDR3 is CASSQDWAGDNSPLHF. The CDR3 DNA reads TGCGCCAGCAGCCAAGATTGGGCAGGGGATAATTCACCCCTCCACTTT.

This chain uses TRBV6-1 with TRBJ1-6, with TRBD1 identical over 9 bases. Germline-derived CDR1 and CDR2 are MNHNS and SASEGT. The CDR3 is made up of 15 amino acids. V was pared by 10 bases and J by 9 bases, with 13 bases of the junction left unmatched. The CDR3 region has the DNA TGTGCCATCGCGGGACAGGGATATATCGGTTCACCCCTCCACTTT. Translated, it gives CAIAGQGYIGSPLHF.

The CDR3 nucleotides are TGTGCCAGCAGCGCCAGGGACAATCAGCCCCAGCATTTT. Its protein product is CASSARDNQPQHF. The V call is TRBV9, the J call TRBJ1-5; D perhaps matches TRBD1 (5 bases). The CDR3 contains 13 residues. V lost 3 bases and J lost 3, with 7 bases in between. The germline gives CDR1 SGDLS, CDR2 YYNGEE.

The table lists this clone with a few counts. The chain links TRBV19 to TRBJ2-1, with D possibly called TRBD1 or TRBD2 (5 bases each). V was shortened by 5 bases and J by 1 base, with 6 bases between the two germline ends. CDR1 is LNHDA and CDR2 is SQIVND in the germline V gene (reference sequence). This CDR3 contains 13 residues. The CDR3 nucleotides are TGTGCCAGTAGTGGGGGATCCTACAATGAGCAGTTCTTC. As protein: CASSGGSYNEQFF.

This clone rates as medium-sized. The chain recombines TRBV9 with TRBJ2-5; D might be TRBD1 (6 bases). V dropped 0 bases and J dropped 2 bases, with 11 bases sitting between them. Germline CDR1 is SGDLS and CDR2 is YYNGEE. The CDR3 length is 15 residues. CDR3 region: CASSVEEDSQETQYF. The CDR3, as DNA: TGTGCCAGCAGCGTAGAAGAGGACAGTCAAGAGACCCAGTACTTC.

The gene calls are TRBV10-3 and TRBJ2-2, with D possibly called TRBD1 or TRBD2 (5 bases each). V was trimmed by 5 bases and J by 6 bases, leaving 10 bases between them. The CDR3 contains 13 residues. Germline CDR1 is ENHRY and CDR2 is SYGVKD. The CDR3 bases are TGTGCCATCAGTCGGGGCCTGCCCGGGGAGCTGTTTTTT. Protein product: CAISRGLPGELFF.

The chain couples TRBV11-2 to TRBJ2-5, with D perhaps matching TRBD1 (5 bases). CDR3 length: 15 residues. V dropped 2 bases and J dropped 1 base, with 11 bases sitting between them. Germline lookup yields CDR1 SGHAT and CDR2 FQNNGV. The DNA for the CDR3 is TGTGCCAGCAGCTTACCAGGGCAGCCCCAAGAGACCCAGTACTTC. Protein sequence: CASSLPGQPQETQYF.

The J gene is TRBJ2-2, the V gene TRBV12-5, with a tentative D call TRBD2 (6 bases). The CDR3 is 13 amino acids. The germline V and J ends were trimmed by 7 bases and 7 bases, with 13 bases remaining between them. The germline V gene encodes CDR1 LGHNT and CDR2 FRNRAP. CDR3 DNA sequence: TGTGCTAGTGCCGTTTCGGAGGGCGGGGAGCTGTTTTTT. This sequence encodes CASAVSEGGELFF.

This chain connects TRBV5-1 to TRBJ2-6; 7 nucleotides match TRBD1. V shed 4 bases, J shed 4 bases, and the junction held 8 bases outside the gene matches. This CDR3 has 16 residues. Germline CDR1 and CDR2: SGHRS and YFSETQ. CDR3 amino acids: CASSQGQVGGANVLTF. CDR3 nucleotides: TGCGCCAGCAGCCAAGGACAGGTGGGGGGGGCCAACGTCCTGACTTTC.

This clone was seen more than once but under ten times. The chain is built from TRBV18 and TRBJ2-3; perhaps TRBD1 as D (6 bases). The CDR3 covers 19 residues. Germline V gives CDR1 KGHSH, CDR2 LQKENI. With 4 bases removed from V and 0 bases from J, the gap between germline ends came to 23 bases. CDR3 DNA: TGTGCCAGCTCACACAACGGCGAAAGTGAGGGGGATAGCACAGATACGCAGTATTTT. Protein: CASSHNGESEGDSTDTQYF.

The genes are TRBV2 and TRBJ2-1; perhaps TRBD1 as D (6 bases). The V gene's germline CDR1 is SNHLY and CDR2 FYNNEI. The V gene lost 5 bases and the J gene lost 8 bases, with 16 bases spanning the gap. This CDR3 spans 14 amino acids. CDR3 amino acids: CASSRQVGEDEQFF. The CDR3 DNA follows: TGTGCCAGCAGTAGACAGGTCGGCGAGGATGAGCAGTTCTTC.

The V gene is TRBV5-1, the J gene TRBJ1-2, with TRBD1 matching 7 bases. The CDR3 length is 16 residues. The V gene's germline CDR1 is SGHRS and CDR2 YFSETQ. V lost 0 bases, J lost 2 bases, and 7 bases stayed unmatched. The CDR3 protein is CASSLAGQALNYGYTF. CDR3 nucleotide sequence: TGCGCCAGCAGCTTGGCCGGACAGGCGTTAAACTATGGCTACACCTTC.

The V call is TRBV29-1, the J call TRBJ2-5; either TRBD1 or TRBD2 may fit D (5 bases each). V lost 4 bases, J lost 3 bases, and 9 bases lay in between. Per the germline V gene, CDR1 is SQVTM and CDR2 is ANQGSEA. The CDR3 totals 12 residues. The CDR3 loop reads CSVGGRKETQYF. Here the CDR3 DNA reads TGCAGCGTTGGGGGACGGAAAGAGACCCAGTACTTC.

The chain employs TRBV7-9 and TRBJ1-1; no clear D gene. Germline loops: CDR1 SEHNR, CDR2 FQNEAQ (reference sequence). CDR3 length: 13 residues. Trimming took 4 bases from V and 5 from J, leaving 11 bases between them. CDR3 coding DNA: TGTGCCAGCAGCTCCTCCGGGAGAACTGAAGCTTTCTTT. It translates to CASSSSGRTEAFF.

V and J are TRBV7-8 and TRBJ2-4; TRBD1 aligns across 9 bases. With 3 bases clipped from V and 0 bases from J, the junction kept 9 bases outside the gene matches. In germline, CDR1 is SGHVS, CDR2 FQNEAQ. This CDR3 is built from 18 residues. The DNA of the CDR3 is TGTGCCAGCAGCTTTATGACAGGGGGGGAGCTAGCCAAAAACATTCAGTACTTC. Its translation: CASSFMTGGELAKNIQYF.